This T cell receptor beta chain is drawn from a study of T cell responses to AZD1222 COVID-19 vaccine. About the study: Pooling covered second doses at about 4 or about 12 weeks.

The data were produced by immunoSEQ multiplex PCR, yet TCRdb's version contains in-frame clones alone and is incomplete. The repertoire includes more than 100,000 clones, 65% to 90% of them detected once, and 6% to 8% sits in the top ten. This CDR3 spans 14 amino acids. CDR1 and CDR2 from the germline V gene are SGHRS and YFSETQ. Trimming pared 0 bases from V and 6 bases from J, leaving 10 bases between. Sequencing used peripheral blood, obtained on day 0 of AZD1222 vaccination. The sequence derives from an adult in good health. This chain joins TRBV5-1 and TRBJ1-5; perhaps TRBD1 as D (6 bases). CDR3 amino acids: CASSLGTGSQPQHF. The CDR3 DNA reads as TGCGCCAGCAGCTTGGGTACAGGGTCTCAGCCCCAGCATTTT.